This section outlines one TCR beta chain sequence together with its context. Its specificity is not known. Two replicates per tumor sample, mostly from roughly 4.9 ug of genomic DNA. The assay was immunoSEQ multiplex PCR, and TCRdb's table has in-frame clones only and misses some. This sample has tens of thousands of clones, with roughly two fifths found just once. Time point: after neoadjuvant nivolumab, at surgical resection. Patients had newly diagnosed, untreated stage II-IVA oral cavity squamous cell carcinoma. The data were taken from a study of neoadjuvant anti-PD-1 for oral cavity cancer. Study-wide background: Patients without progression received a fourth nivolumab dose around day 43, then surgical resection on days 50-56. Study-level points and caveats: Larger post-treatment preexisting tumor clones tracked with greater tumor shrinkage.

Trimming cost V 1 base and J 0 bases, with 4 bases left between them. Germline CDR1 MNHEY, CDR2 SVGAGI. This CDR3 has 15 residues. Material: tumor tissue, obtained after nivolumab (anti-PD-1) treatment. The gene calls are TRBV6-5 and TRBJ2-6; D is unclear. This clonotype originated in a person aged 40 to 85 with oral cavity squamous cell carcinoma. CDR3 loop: CASSYFGSGANVLTF. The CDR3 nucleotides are TGTGCCAGCAGTTACTTTGGCTCTGGGGCCAACGTCCTGACTTTC.